Listed below are T cell receptor beta chains from one sample, sequenced in a study of PD-1 blockade in classical Hodgkin lymphoma. Only in-frame clones appear in the TCRdb table, and some are missing; sequencing was by immunoSEQ multiplex PCR. The sample lists roughly 60,000 clones, roughly 92% occurring once. The sample was peripheral blood mononuclear cells (PBMCs), taken before the fourth cycle of nivolumab. The receptors come from a human donor with classical Hodgkin lymphoma. The conserved cysteine and the conserved F or W are not part of the CDR3 here. Each record gives: clone size, V gene, D gene, CDR3 protein. A D gene is named only where the DNA matches it firmly. Some rows have no size entry. The others give once, few or many, or a class for an expanded clone.

once | TRBV5-8 | NA | ASSFGQGSYEQY
NA | TRBV28 | NA | ATSTDQPQH
NA | TRBV16 | NA | ASTQGLWNTGELF
NA | TRBV13 | TRBD2 | ASSLAIAGNYEQY
NA | TRBV9 | TRBD1 | ASSVGTGYNEQF
NA | TRBV28 | NA | ASSSQPGYT
NA | TRBV4-1 | NA | ASSPGRSDSNEQF
NA | TRBV27 | NA | ASSPGSSRPQH
NA | TRBV13 | TRBD2 | ASSMERDPRNEQY
NA | TRBV19 | NA | ASSISGTPSSGNTIY
NA | TRBV5-4 | TRBD1 | ASSPDRGDTEAF
NA | TRBV27 | NA | ASSPGPNEQY
NA | TRBV5-1 | NA | ASSLPAGSNEKLF
NA | TRBV5-1 | NA | ASSFFRGYYEQY
NA | TRBV28 | NA | ASSLQDDQETQY
once | TRBV2 | NA | AAANTGELF
NA | TRBV5-4 | NA | AWAQNYNEQF
once | TRBV25-1 | TRBD1 | ASALTGVNEKLF
NA | TRBV5-1 | TRBD1 | ASSLDPGQGRIEQY
NA | TRBV5-1 | NA | ASSLEGRIDGEQY
NA | TRBV10-3 | NA | ACRRFDNEQF
NA | TRBV28 | NA | ASGWAGSSTDTQY
NA | TRBV2 | NA | ASSEGTDSNQPQH
once | TRBV5-1 | NA | ASSLSNQETQY
NA | TRBV10-3 | TRBD1 | AISERQGADTQY
NA | TRBV27 | NA | ASRHDRFDTEAF
NA | TRBV28 | NA | ASSLGGDRNYEQY
few | TRBV5-6 | NA | ASSLTTGTEAF
NA | TRBV5-6 | TRBD1 | ASSLNLRTGVFGYT
NA | TRBV9 | NA | ASSGTLSGNTIY
NA | TRBV25-1 | NA | ASSPIPGHVSGANVLT
NA | TRBV6-5 | TRBD2 | ASSYRTSGGVKTQY
once | TRBV10-3 | NA | AISAGSAQETQY
NA | TRBV18 | NA | ASSPPLETQY
NA | TRBV5-6 | NA | ASSSGTDTQY
few | TRBV5-1 | NA | ASSFGAGKTDTQY
NA | TRBV7-6 | TRBD2 | ASSLRLAGQETQY
NA | TRBV6-5 | NA | ASRYTGDTSEAF
NA | TRBV27 | TRBD2 | ASSFSGARTSGLSAYEQY
NA | TRBV6-5 | NA | ASSYEQDYEQY
NA | TRBV28 | TRBD1 | ASQTGGLSSGANVLT
NA | TRBV27 | TRBD1 | ASSLIDRASPLH
NA | TRBV27 | TRBD2 | ASSSELALGELF
few | TRBV5-4 | NA | ASNLGGSYGYT
NA | TRBV28 | NA | ASTLDVVGELF